This is a list of T cell receptor beta chains from one sample in a study of blood T cell repertoires in COVID-19. Assay: immunoSEQ multiplex PCR; the TCRdb copy retains only in-frame clones and omits some. This table holds 250,000 or so clones, roughly 88% found once. The sample was PBMCs or T cells enriched from blood (not recorded which). The receptors originated from a woman aged 30 to 39 who had been exposed to COVID-19. Each CDR3 is given with its conserved first and last residue. The order of the fields is clone size, J gene, D gene, V gene, CDR3 DNA, CDR3 protein. The D gene is left open where the match is weak. Size values are once, few and many counts, or a class for expanded clones, and some rows have none.

>-|TRBJ2-7|TRBD2|TRBV3-1/TRBV3-2
TGTGCCAGCAGCCAAGACTCGCCAGCGGGAGGCCACGAGCAGTACTTC
CASSQDSPAGGHEQYF
>-|TRBJ2-2|-|TRBV25-1
TGTGCCAGCAGTGACCTCCTCACAGGGTCCGGGGAGCTGTTTTTT
CASSDLLTGSGELFF
>once|TRBJ1-6|-|TRBV27
TGTGCCAGCAGTTCCGGGGGAATTAATTCACCCCTCCACTTT
CASSSGGINSPLHF
>-|TRBJ1-2|TRBD1|TRBV10-3
TGTGCCATCAGACCCGGGACAGATAATGGCTACACCTTC
CAIRPGTDNGYTF
>once|TRBJ1-4|-|TRBV5-6
TGTGCCAGCAGCTTGGGCCAGGTATATTCTTTT
CASSLGQVYSF
>-|TRBJ1-1|-|TRBV24-1
TGTGCCACCATTCAGGTTCTGAACACTGAAGCTTTCTTT
CATIQVLNTEAFF
>-|TRBJ2-2|-|TRBV19
TGTGCCAGTAGTATGAAGAGGGTACAGACCGGGGAGCTGTTTTTT
CASSMKRVQTGELFF
>-|TRBJ2-3|-|TRBV10-3
TGTGCCATCAGTGACCGGGGGGCGAGCACAGATACGCAGTATTTT
CAISDRGASTDTQYF
>-|TRBJ2-5|TRBD2|TRBV30
TGTGCCTGGAGTGTACCCGGGAGGTTAGGAGAGACCCAGTACTTC
CAWSVPGRLGETQYF
>-|TRBJ2-1|TRBD1|TRBV6-5
TGTGCCAGCACCCAAGACAGGGGTATCAGTGAGCAGTTCTTC
CASTQDRGISEQFF
>once|TRBJ2-7|-|TRBV30
TGTGCCTGGTCCGTCTCCTACGAGCAGTACTTC
CAWSVSYEQYF
>-|TRBJ1-1|-|TRBV28
TGTGCCAGCAGTTTTAGAGAGGGACTCTCCCGCTTCTTT
CASSFREGLSRFF
>-|TRBJ1-4|TRBD1|TRBV7-9
TGTGCCAGCAGCGAGTACAGGGGAGCTAATGAAAAACTGTTTTTT
CASSEYRGANEKLFF
>-|TRBJ2-1|-|TRBV9
TGTGCCAGCAGCGTCTCGGGACTCGCCGGTGAGCAGTTCTTC
CASSVSGLAGEQFF
>-|TRBJ1-6|-|TRBV27
TGTGCCAGCAGCGAGAGGGAGATTTCACCCCTCCACTTT
CASSEREISPLHF
>-|TRBJ1-1|-|TRBV6-1
TGTGCCAGCAGTGAAGCGAGGGCGGCCAACACTGAAGCTTTCTTT
CASSEARAANTEAFF
>-|TRBJ2-2|-|TRBV12-5
TGTGCTAGTGGTTTGGTCCAGGGGTGGACCGGGGAGCTGTTTTTT
CASGLVQGWTGELFF
>-|TRBJ2-5|TRBD2|TRBV7-2
TGTGCCAGCAGCACCAGCGGGAGGGGCGCAGAGACCCAGTACTTC
CASSTSGRGAETQYF
>-|TRBJ1-3|-|TRBV28
TGTGCCAGCAGTTCGGCTGGAAACACCATATATTTT
CASSSAGNTIYF
>many|TRBJ2-2|-|TRBV6-2/TRBV6-3
TGTGCCAGCAGTCTCACAGGGTTCGCCTTAACCGGGGAGCTGTTTTTT
CASSLTGFALTGELFF
>-|TRBJ1-5|-|TRBV24-1
TGTGCCACCAGTGTGGTTCGGGGGTCCCATCAGCCCCAGCATTTT
CATSVVRGSHQPQHF
>-|TRBJ1-2|-|TRBV9
TGTGCCAGCAGCCCCCGCGGATCAGGGGAGGGCTATGGCTACACCTTC
CASSPRGSGEGYGYTF
>-|TRBJ2-7|TRBD1|TRBV18
TGTGCCAGCTCCGCTCCGGGACAGGGGGTTAGGGAGCAGTACTTC
CASSAPGQGVREQYF
>-|TRBJ1-5|TRBD1|TRBV3-1/TRBV3-2
TGTGCCAGCAGCCAAGGGACAGGGGCTGGCAATCAGCCCCAGCATTTT
CASSQGTGAGNQPQHF
>once|TRBJ2-5|-|TRBV9
TGTGCCAGCAGCGTAGATGGGAGGGGGGAGACCCAGTACTTC
CASSVDGRGETQYF
>-|TRBJ1-1|-|TRBV2
TGTGCCAGCAGCCTCACAGGGTCTCGAATTGAAGCTTTCTTT
CASSLTGSRIEAFF